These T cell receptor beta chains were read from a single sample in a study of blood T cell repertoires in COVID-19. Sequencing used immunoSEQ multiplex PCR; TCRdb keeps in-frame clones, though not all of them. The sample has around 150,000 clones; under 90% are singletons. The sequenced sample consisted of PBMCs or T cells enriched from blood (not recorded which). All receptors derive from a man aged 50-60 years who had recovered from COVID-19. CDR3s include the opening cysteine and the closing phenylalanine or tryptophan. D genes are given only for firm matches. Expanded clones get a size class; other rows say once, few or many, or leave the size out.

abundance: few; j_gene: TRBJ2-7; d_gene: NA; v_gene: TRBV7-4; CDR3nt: TGTGCCAGCAGCTTAGAGCAGCGGCGACTTTACGAGCAGTACTTC; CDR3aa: CASSLEQRRLYEQYF
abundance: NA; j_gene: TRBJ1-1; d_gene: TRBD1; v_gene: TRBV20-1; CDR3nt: TGCAGAGGGGACAGGAACACTGAAGCTTTCTTT; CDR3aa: CRGDRNTEAFF
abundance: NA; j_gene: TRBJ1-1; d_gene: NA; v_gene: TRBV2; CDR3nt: TGTGCCAGCAGCCCCTCTTGGCAGAAGAACACTGAAGCTTTCTTT; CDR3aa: CASSPSWQKNTEAFF
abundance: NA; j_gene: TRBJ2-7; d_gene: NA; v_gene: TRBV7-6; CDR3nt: TGTGCCAGCAGCGAGCGCACAGGGAGCTCCTACGAGCAGTACTTC; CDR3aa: CASSERTGSSYEQYF
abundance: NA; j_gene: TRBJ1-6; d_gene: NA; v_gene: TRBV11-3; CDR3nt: TGTGCCAGCAGCTCTCAAGGGGGACACAATAATTCACCCCTCCACTTT; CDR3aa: CASSSQGGHNNSPLHF
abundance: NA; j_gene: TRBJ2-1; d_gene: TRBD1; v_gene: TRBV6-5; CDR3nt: TGTGCCAGCAGAAGGACAGGGATGGATGAGCAGTTCTTC; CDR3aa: CASRRTGMDEQFF
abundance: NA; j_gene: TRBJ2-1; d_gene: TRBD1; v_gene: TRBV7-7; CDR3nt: TGTGCCAGCAGCATCGGACAGGCTACCTACAATGAGCAGTTCTTC; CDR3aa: CASSIGQATYNEQFF
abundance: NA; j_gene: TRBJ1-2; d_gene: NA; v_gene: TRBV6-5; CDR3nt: TGTGCCAGCAGCGGGGGGACGGTCTATGGCTACACCTTC; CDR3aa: CASSGGTVYGYTF
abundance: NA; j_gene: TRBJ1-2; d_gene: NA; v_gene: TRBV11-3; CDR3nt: TGTGCCAGCAGCTTAGGGGGCCAATATGGCTACACCTTC; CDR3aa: CASSLGGQYGYTF
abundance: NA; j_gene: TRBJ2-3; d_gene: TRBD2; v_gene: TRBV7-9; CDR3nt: TGTGCCAGCAGCTGGGGTAGCGGGGGCTTCTCAGATACGCAGTATTTT; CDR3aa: CASSWGSGGFSDTQYF
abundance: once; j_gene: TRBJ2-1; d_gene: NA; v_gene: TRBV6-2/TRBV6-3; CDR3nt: TGTGCCAGCAGTTCCGATACCAGACAAACCTACAATGAGCAGTTCTTC; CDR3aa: CASSSDTRQTYNEQFF
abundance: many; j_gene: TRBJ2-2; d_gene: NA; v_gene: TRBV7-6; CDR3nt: TGTGCCAGCAGCTTATTGCCGGCAGGGGGGCAGGTCACCGGGGAGCTGTTTTTT; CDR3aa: CASSLLPAGGQVTGELFF
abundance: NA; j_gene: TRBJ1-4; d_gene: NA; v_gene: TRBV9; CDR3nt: TGTGCCAGCAGCGTAGGGGGGGTAACTAATGAAAAACTGTTTTTT; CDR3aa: CASSVGGVTNEKLFF
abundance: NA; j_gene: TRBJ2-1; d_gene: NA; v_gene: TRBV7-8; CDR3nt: TGTGCCAGCAGCACCCCCTGGCCTAGCGTCGTCCATGAGCAGTTCTTC; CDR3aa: CASSTPWPSVVHEQFF
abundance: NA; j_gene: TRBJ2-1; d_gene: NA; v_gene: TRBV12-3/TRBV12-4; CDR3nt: TGTGCCAGCAGCCACAACTATAAAAATGAGCAGTTCTTC; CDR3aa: CASSHNYKNEQFF
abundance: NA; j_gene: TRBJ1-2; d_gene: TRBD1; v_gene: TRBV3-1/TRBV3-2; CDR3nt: TGTGCCAGCAGCCGACGAACGCGGGACAGACGGACTAACTATGGCTACACCTTC; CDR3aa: CASSRRTRDRRTNYGYTF